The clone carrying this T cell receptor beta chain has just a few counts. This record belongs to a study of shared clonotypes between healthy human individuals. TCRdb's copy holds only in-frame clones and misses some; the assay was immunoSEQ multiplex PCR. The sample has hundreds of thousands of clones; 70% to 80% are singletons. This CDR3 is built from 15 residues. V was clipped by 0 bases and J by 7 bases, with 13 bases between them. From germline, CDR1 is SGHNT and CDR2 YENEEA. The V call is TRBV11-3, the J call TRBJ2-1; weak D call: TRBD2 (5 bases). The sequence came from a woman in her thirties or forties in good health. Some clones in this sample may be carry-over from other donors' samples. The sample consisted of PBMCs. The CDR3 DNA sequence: TGTGCCAGCAGCTTAGACCACGGGGTGGGGAATGAGCAGTTCTTC. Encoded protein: CASSLDHGVGNEQFF.